This paragraph covers one T cell receptor beta chain sequence. As yet, its antigen is unknown. Germline CDR1 SGHDN, CDR2 FVKESK. Trimming removed 1 base from V and 4 bases from J, with 10 bases in between. The CDR3 is 14 residues long. This sample is drawn from a study of T cell responses to AZD1222 COVID-19 vaccine. Study findings and constraints: With two AZD1222 doses given, Spike-specific TCR breadth and depth both rose.

Assay: immunoSEQ multiplex PCR; the TCRdb copy retains only in-frame clones and omits some. The table has 95,000 to 150,000 clones, roughly nine tenths seen once. The TCR originated in an adult in good health. The gene calls are TRBV14 and TRBJ1-1; no clear D gene. Sequences were derived from peripheral blood, sampled on day 0 of AZD1222 vaccination. CDR3 in DNA: TGTGCCAGCAGCCAAGGGTCCGGTAGCACTGAAGCTTTCTTT. Its translation is CASSQGSGSTEAFF. The complete variable domain, with remaining parts taken from reference TRBV14 and TRBJ1-1, reads EAGVTQFPSHSVIEKGQTVTLRCDPISGHDNLYWYRRVMGKEIKFLLHFVKESKQDESGMPNNRFLAERTGGTYSTLKVQPAELEDSGVYFCASSQGSGSTEAFFGQGTRLTVV.